This TCR beta chain was recorded in a study of graft-versus-host responses after intestinal transplantation (dated by TCRdb to about 2021). Broadly, across the study: The transplants that recipients received were multivisceral, liver-intestinal, or isolated intestinal. Every recipient was given anti-thymocyte globulin induction, then maintenance tacrolimus and steroids for roughly 3 years. Bulk TCR-beta CDR3 sequencing was used to track graft-versus-host and host-versus-graft alloreactive T cell clones in the graft, circulation and bone marrow after intestinal transplantation. Alloreactive clones were identified by sequencing pre-transplant mixed lymphocyte reaction products and comparing them with unstimulated pre-transplant donor and recipient T cells. A cohort of approximately 24 intestinal transplant recipients, including one retransplant, was enrolled, and a few patients lacking pretransplant specimens were excluded. A peak of at least 4% donor T cells among recipient peripheral blood mononuclear cells was the definition used for donor T cell macrochimerism. Samples from a few later patients were sequenced in-house on an Illumina MiSeq with MiXCR processing rather than by the commercial service.

Points on this clone: Its binding antigen is unknown. No much larger clonotype is one base removed from it; base qualities were not supplied.

What the authors observed across the whole study: The relatively low number and heterogeneity of intestinal transplant patients limited the conclusions. Patients with donor T cell macrochimerism had high GvH to HvG T cell clonal ratios in their allografts. Peak levels of circulating GvH clones were associated with declines in HvG clones early after transplant. GvH clones turned up in recipient bone marrow, with some appearing earlier in ileal mucosa or blood, a pattern consistent with an intestinal mucosal origin.

The library was prepared using the immunoSEQ multiplex PCR assay. For most patients, genomic DNA was subjected to high-throughput TCR-beta CDR3 sequencing by Adaptive Biotechnologies. The original methods were these. Adaptive's ImmunoSEQ software was the source of the TCR sequencing data for 15 to 20 patients, while a few other patients were processed with MiXCR and VDJtools. CDR3 nucleotide sequences shared between donor and recipient were removed because the origin of such sequences could not be assigned. Alloreactive clones required at least 2-fold expansion over unstimulated cells and minimum CFSE-low frequency of 0.002% (template counts) or 0.001% (read counts). Clones detected in sequenced pre-transplant spleen, lymph node, or MLR CFSE-low populations of the donor or recipient were defined as mappable. The cumulative frequency of alloreactive clones was calculated as a percentage of all sequences, weighted by copy number. TCRdb holds this immuneACCESS table with in-frame rearrangements only. Some clones are missing; in checked studies, unresolved V genes explain under half, and the rest has no known cause. V and J calls and clone size follow that table, whereas D and trimming were derived from the DNA. The sample table records approximately 70,000 clones; more than 90% of these occur just once. The top ten hold around 7.1% of the sample.

After transplant, bone marrow was aspirated from the posterior iliac crest or from another site selected by the physician. The material sequenced was bone marrow, taken roughly 780 days after intestinal transplantation. The receptor was derived from a human patient who received an intestinal transplant, so some T cells may come from the graft donor.

The DNA is as follows: TGCGCCAGCAGCCAACAGGGCGGACTAGCGGAGACAGATACGCAGTATTTT. The encoded protein is CASSQQGGLAETDTQYF. Recombination connected TRBV4-1 to TRBJ2-3, and TRBD2 aligns with 10 junction nucleotides. The CDR3 runs 17 amino acids, cysteine and phenylalanine included. CDR3 DNA is the only sequence kept; it has 51 bases, read in frame from the first base. The germline V gene provides CDR1 MGHRA and CDR2 YSYEKL. Here V drops 2 bases and J drops 3 bases, and the junction holds 8 bases not matched to any gene.